The 5 T cell receptor beta chains reported below all come from one sample, sequenced in a study of cytomegalovirus exposure and HLA in healthy donors. The PCR employed 60 Vbeta primers together with 13 Jbeta primers. Method: immunoSEQ multiplex PCR; TCRdb's copy keeps in-frame clones and lacks some. In the table there are about 94,000 clones, 75% to 80% of which are singletons. Sequencing input: PBMCs. Receptor source: a woman aged 40-49 years in good health and CMV-seronegative.

The chain has TRBV4-3 and TRBJ2-2, with a weak D call TRBD1 (6 bases). This CDR3 is 17 amino acids long. Germline CDR1 LGHNA, CDR2 YSLEER. Trimming removed 4 bases at V and 0 bases at J, with 15 bases between. CDR3 residues: CASSRTTTGTNTGELFF. The DNA for the CDR3 is TGCGCCAGCAGCCGGACGACCACAGGGACGAACACCGGGGAGCTGTTTTTT.

V gene TRBV11-3 combines with J gene TRBJ1-6; no definite D call. The length of the CDR3 is 13 residues. Trimming left V 1 base short and J 8 bases short, with 6 bases between. CDR1 and CDR2 from the germline V gene are SGHNT and YENEEA. The CDR3 region is CASSLGFDSPLHF. The DNA of the CDR3 is TGTGCCAGCAGCTTAGGTTTCGATTCACCCCTCCACTTT.

The chain uses TRBV19 and TRBJ1-1, with TRBD1 as a possible D gene (6 bases). V gave up 5 bases and J gave up 4 bases, with 14 bases separating them. CDR1 and CDR2 from the germline V gene are LNHDA and SQIVND (reference sequence). The CDR3 has 14 amino acids. CDR3 in amino acids: CASSLQGLSTEAFF. The CDR3 bases are TGTGCCAGTAGTCTACAGGGCCTCTCCACTGAAGCTTTCTTT.

This chain connects TRBV19 to TRBJ1-2, with D tentatively TRBD1 (6 bases). CDR3 size: 15 residues. CDR1 is LNHDA and CDR2 is SQIVND in the germline V gene (reference sequence). V was shortened by 6 bases and J by 5 bases, with 19 bases between the two germline ends. CDR3 sequence: CASRAGGADPYGYTF. In nucleotides, the CDR3 is TGTGCCAGTAGGGCTGGGGGGGCCGATCCGTATGGCTACACCTTC.

On this clone: Different DNA sequences within this sample yield the same CDR3. The chain couples TRBV7-2 to TRBJ1-1; D unclear. V gave up 3 bases and J gave up 0 bases, with 5 bases separating them. The germline CDR1 and CDR2 sequences are SGHTA and FQGNSA. The CDR3 extends over 13 amino acids. The DNA for the CDR3 is TGTGCCAGCAGCTTTTCCGTGAACACTGAAGCTTTCTTT. Translation: CASSFSVNTEAFF. The variable domain in full, completed from reference TRBV7-2 and TRBJ1-1, reads GAGVSQSPSNKVTEKGKDVELRCDPISGHTALYWYRQSLGQGLEFLIYFQGNSAPDKSGLPSDRFSAERTGGSVSTLTIQRTQQEDSAVYLCASSFSVNTEAFFGQGTRLTVV.